This passage covers 21 T cell receptor beta chains from one sample sequenced in a study of shared clonotypes between healthy human individuals. Data came from immunoSEQ multiplex PCR; TCRdb stores just in-frame clones and leaves some out. The sample records 2 million to 2.5 million clones, 90% to 96% being singletons. Sequencing was done on a sample of naive CD4+ T cells sorted from blood. Described subset: CD45RA+ positively selected. These TCRs come from a man aged 18 to 30 in good health.

V and J are TRBV6-5 and TRBJ2-1, with D unresolved. Trimming took off 6 bases at V and 10 bases at J, with 13 bases between the two ends. Germline CDR1 and CDR2: MNHEY and SVGAGI. CDR3 size: 12 residues. The CDR3: CASSVIGGEQFF. DNA of the CDR3: TGTGCCAGCAGCGTTATAGGCGGCGAGCAGTTCTTC.

V is TRBV19 and J is TRBJ2-7, with D uncertain. CDR1 is LNHDA, CDR2 SQIVND, per germline (reference sequence). The V gene lost 3 bases and the J gene lost 0 bases, with 12 bases spanning the gap. This CDR3 is built from 15 residues. The CDR3 reads CASSIGPGISYEQYF. The CDR3, as DNA: TGTGCCAGTAGTATTGGTCCCGGAATCTCCTACGAGCAGTACTTC.

This sequence joins TRBV29-1 and TRBJ1-2; TRBD1 might be the D (6 bases). Trimming pared 6 bases from V and 3 bases from J, leaving 20 bases between. Germline assignment: CDR1 SQVTM and CDR2 ANQGSEA. The CDR3 has 15 residues. The CDR3 DNA reads TGCAGCGTCCCAACCGAGGCACAGGGTCACTATGGCTACACCTTC. This codes for CSVPTEAQGHYGYTF.

The rearrangement joins TRBV19 to TRBJ1-6; 9 bases are shared with TRBD1. The CDR3 has 15 residues. V lost 4 bases and J lost 5; bases outside the gene matches: 3. Germline assignment: CDR1 LNHDA and CDR2 SQIVND (reference sequence). The CDR3: CASSKGDRDNSPLHF. The CDR3 nucleotides read TGTGCCAGTAGTAAGGGGGACAGGGATAATTCACCCCTCCACTTT. Variable domain in full (rest from reference TRBV19 and TRBJ1-6): DGGITQSPKYLFRKEGQNVTLSCEQNLNHDAMYWYRQDPGQGLRLIYYSQIVNDFQKGDIAEGYSVSREKKESFPLTVTSAQKNPTAFYLCASSKGDRDNSPLHFGNGTRLTVT.

The chain links TRBV9 to TRBJ2-2; D gene unclear. The V and J ends lost 4 bases and 6 bases respectively, with 10 bases between them. The CDR3 covers 13 residues. Germline V gives CDR1 SGDLS, CDR2 YYNGEE. The DNA of the CDR3 is TGTGCCAGCAGCCCGATCTTGTCCGGGGAGCTGTTTTTT. Translated, it gives CASSPILSGELFF.

The chain couples TRBV5-1 to TRBJ2-3; unclear D gene. V was shortened by 0 bases and J by 4 bases, with 6 bases between the two germline ends. The CDR3 totals 13 residues. Germline CDR1 and CDR2: SGHRS and YFSETQ. CDR3 protein: CASSLGKADTQYF. In DNA, the CDR3 is TGCGCCAGCAGCTTGGGAAAGGCAGATACGCAGTATTTT.

This chain uses TRBV2 with TRBJ2-1; weak D call: TRBD2 (6 bases). The CDR3 covers 14 residues. V dropped 7 bases and J dropped 0 bases, with 10 bases sitting between them. Looked up from germline, CDR1 is SNHLY and CDR2 is FYNNEI. CDR3 loop: CASTRENSYNEQFF. In nucleotides, the CDR3 is TGTGCCAGCACCCGGGAGAACTCCTACAATGAGCAGTTCTTC.

The chain links TRBV28 to TRBJ2-1; 8 bases map to TRBD1. The CDR3 runs 16 residues. Germline CDR1 and CDR2: MDHEN and SYDVKM. With V trimmed by 6 bases and J by 2 bases, 9 bases remained unmatched. CDR3 in DNA: TGTGCCAGCAGGACAACCGGGACAGGAGCCTACAATGAGCAGTTCTTC. Its protein is CASRTTGTGAYNEQFF.

This chain links TRBV10-2 with TRBJ2-1, with a possible D match to TRBD2 (6 bases). Germline CDR1 and CDR2: WSHSY and SAAADI. Trimming removed 1 base from V and 5 bases from J, with 9 bases in between. The CDR3 sequence is 14 residues long. CDR3 in DNA: TGCGCCAGCAGTGAGTTAGGGGAGGACAATGAGCAGTTCTTC. This encodes CASSELGEDNEQFF.

This clone appeared a single time. The chain has TRBV28 and TRBJ2-3; the match to TRBD1 covers 7 bases. The CDR3 spans 14 residues. Germline V gene sequence: CDR1 MDHEN, CDR2 SYDVKM. Trimming removed 6 bases from V and 3 bases from J; junction bases left unmatched: 6. CDR3 nucleotides: TGTGCCAGCAGCCAATCACAGGGGACAGATACGCAGTATTTT. This encodes CASSQSQGTDTQYF.

Notes on this clone: Distinct nucleotide sequences in the sample also encode this CDR3. The rearrangement links TRBV18 to TRBJ2-5; D gene ambiguous. The germline gives CDR1 KGHSH, CDR2 LQKENI. The V gene lost 4 bases and the J gene lost 1 base, with 7 bases spanning the gap. The CDR3 loop spans 13 amino acids. CDR3 DNA sequence: TGTGCCAGCTCACAGGGTTCCCAAGAGACCCAGTACTTC. Protein: CASSQGSQETQYF.

The J gene is TRBJ1-2, the V gene TRBV19; the D is unclear. CDR1 is LNHDA and CDR2 is SQIVND in the germline V gene (reference sequence). V was shortened by 5 bases and J by 3 bases, with 10 bases between the two germline ends. This CDR3 has 13 residues. CDR3 in amino acids: CASSRTVDYGYTF. The CDR3 DNA sequence: TGTGCCAGTAGTCGTACGGTAGACTATGGCTACACCTTC. Combining the CDR3 with reference TRBV19 and TRBJ1-2 gives the whole variable domain DGGITQSPKYLFRKEGQNVTLSCEQNLNHDAMYWYRQDPGQGLRLIYYSQIVNDFQKGDIAEGYSVSREKKESFPLTVTSAQKNPTAFYLCASSRTVDYGYTFGSGTRLTVV.

Concerning this clone: The same CDR3 arises from other DNA sequences in this sample as well. The V call is TRBV2, the J call TRBJ2-2, with 7 bases aligning to TRBD1. Germline V lookup: CDR1 SNHLY, CDR2 FYNNEI. Germline trimming cut 8 bases from V and 1 base from J; bases unmatched to any gene: 1. The CDR3 loop spans 13 amino acids. CDR3 sequence: CASGTENTGELFF. DNA of the CDR3: TGTGCCAGCGGGACAGAGAACACCGGGGAGCTGTTTTTT.

The gene calls are TRBV7-2 and TRBJ1-6, with TRBD1 matching 7 bases. The CDR3 sequence is 14 residues long. CDR1 is SGHTA and CDR2 is FQGNSA in the germline V gene. Trimming at V came to 4 bases and at J to 6 bases, leaving 3 bases not matched to a gene. The DNA for the CDR3 is TGTGCCAGCAGCTACTACAGGGGTAATTCACCCCTCCACTTT. Translating it yields CASSYYRGNSPLHF.

The chain is built from TRBV30 and TRBJ2-7; 10 nucleotides match TRBD1. In germline, CDR1 is GTSNPN, CDR2 SVGIG (reference sequence). The CDR3 is 14 amino acids. With 3 bases clipped from V and 4 bases from J, the junction kept 6 bases outside the gene matches. The CDR3 nucleotides read TGTGCCTGGAGCGGACAGGGGGTATCATACGAGCAGTACTTC. Translated, it gives CAWSGQGVSYEQYF.

The chain is built from TRBV7-2 and TRBJ2-5; a weak D match, TRBD2 (5 bases). The CDR3 is 15 amino acids. Per the germline V gene, CDR1 is SGHTA and CDR2 is FQGNSA. V was cut by 5 bases and J by 7 bases, with 20 bases left in between. The CDR3: CASSPTRGAKATQYF. DNA for the CDR3: TGTGCCAGCAGCCCCACTCGGGGAGCTAAAGCGACCCAGTACTTC.

V gene TRBV7-8 combines with J gene TRBJ1-6; D not resolved. Trimming shortened V by 0 bases and J by 12 bases, and 9 bases separated the two germline ends. Germline CDR1 and CDR2: SGHVS and FQNEAQ. The CDR3 length is 13 residues. The CDR3 DNA is TGTGCCAGCAGCTTAGCCCTGCAGAGACCCCTCCACTTT. It yields the protein CASSLALQRPLHF. Combining the CDR3 with reference TRBV7-8 and TRBJ1-6 gives the whole variable domain GAGVSQSPRYKVAKRGQDVALRCDPISGHVSLFWYQQALGQGPEFLTYFQNEAQLDKSGLPSDRFFAERPEGSVSTLKIQRTQQEDSAVYLCASSLALQRPLHFGNGTRLTVT.

V gene TRBV7-9 combines with J gene TRBJ1-4; D is possibly TRBD1 (6 bases). CDR1 and CDR2 from the germline V gene are SEHNR and FQNEAQ (reference sequence). The V end was cut by 2 bases, the J end by 7 bases, with 14 bases between. This CDR3 spans 15 amino acids. The DNA of the CDR3 is TGTGCCAGCAGCTTAATCGTAGAGGGGGTTGAAAAACTGTTTTTT. The encoded protein is CASSLIVEGVEKLFF.

This rearrangement joins TRBV7-9 to TRBJ1-4; 8 positions match TRBD1. Germline assignment: CDR1 SEHNR and CDR2 FQNEAQ (reference sequence). V gave up 6 bases and J gave up 6 bases; unmatched junction bases: 6. CDR3 length: 14 residues. CDR3 in amino acids: CASRRQGTYEKLFF. The CDR3 coding sequence is TGTGCCAGCAGACGACAGGGGACGTATGAAAAACTGTTTTTT.

The CDR3 bases are TGTGCCAGCAGTTACTCCGGGGGGGACACCATATATTTT. Protein: CASSYSGGDTIYF. V is TRBV6-5 and J is TRBJ1-3, with D maybe TRBD1 (5 bases). V was clipped by 0 bases and J by 8 bases, with 8 bases between them. Germline CDR1 and CDR2: MNHEY and SVGAGI. CDR3 length equals 13 residues.

For the CDR3, the DNA is TGCGCCAGCAGCCGAGGACAGGGGATAAACGGGGAGCTGTTTTTT. This sequence encodes CASSRGQGINGELFF. V usage is TRBV5-1 and J usage is TRBJ2-2; TRBD1 aligns across 9 bases. The ends lost 4 bases at V and 7 bases at J; junction bases unmatched: 8. The germline gives CDR1 SGHRS, CDR2 YFSETQ. The CDR3 is made up of 15 amino acids. Full variable domain (remainder filled in from reference TRBV5-1 and TRBJ2-2): KAGVTQTPRYLIKTRGQQVTLSCSPISGHRSVSWYQQTPGQGLQFLFEYFSETQRNKGNFPGRFSGRQFSNSRSEMNVSTLELGDSALYLCASSRGQGINGELFFGEGSRLTVL.